The next 13 T cell receptor beta chains were all read from a single sample in a study of neurological immune-mediated disorders. Time point defined: longitudinal time-point 2. TCRdb called the 5' RACE reads again in MiXCR, with one record for every CDR3 protein. The table lists fewer than 60,000 distinct CDR3 sequences, about an eighth of them singletons. Sample: PBMCs. These receptors were collected from a male donor with HTLV-1-associated myelopathy (HAM/TSP).

This clonotype occurred many times. The rearrangement links TRBV7-6 to TRBJ2-3, with D unclear. CDR3 length: 11 amino acids. Trimming removed 5 bases at V and 3 bases at J, with 3 bases between. CDR1 and CDR2 from the germline V gene are SGHVS and FNYEAQ. The CDR3 DNA is TGTGCCAGCAGCGAAACAGATACGCAGTATTTT. It encodes CASSETDTQYF.

This clonotype showed up many times. The chain recombines TRBV11-2 with TRBJ1-6, with 8 bases fitting TRBD1. CDR3 length: 16 amino acids. In germline, CDR1 is SGHAT, CDR2 FQNNGV. V dropped 3 bases and J dropped 7; count of bases not matched to a gene: 8. CDR3 protein: CASSFISTGVNSPLHF. CDR3 sequence (DNA): TGTGCCAGCAGCTTCATATCGACAGGGGTGAATTCACCCCTCCACTTT.

This clonotype was seen ten or more times. This rearrangement joins TRBV7-2 to TRBJ2-7; 10 nucleotides agree with TRBD2. Germline V gives CDR1 SGHTA, CDR2 FQGNSA. This CDR3 has 14 residues. V shed 10 bases, J shed 2 bases, and the junction held 8 bases outside the gene matches. CDR3 residues: CATRPGLATYEQYF. CDR3 DNA sequence: TGTGCCACCAGGCCGGGACTAGCGACCTACGAGCAGTACTTC.

This clonotype was seen at least ten times. V gene TRBV28 combines with J gene TRBJ2-7; D remains unclear. This CDR3 region has 12 residues. Trimming left V 7 bases short and J 5 bases short, with 12 bases between. CDR1 is MDHEN, CDR2 SYDVKM, per germline. For the CDR3, the DNA is TGTGCCAGCACCCGCGGATCTGACGAGCAGTACTTC. It translates to CASTRGSDEQYF. The full variable domain, its missing parts supplied by reference TRBV28 and TRBJ2-7, is DVKVTQSSRYLVKRTGEKVFLECVQDMDHENMFWYRQDPGLGLRLIYFSYDVKMKEKGDIPEGYSVSREKKERFSLILESASTNQTSMYLCASTRGSDEQYFGPGTRLTVT.

This clonotype has ten or more counts. This rearrangement joins TRBV7-3 to TRBJ1-1; D is unresolved. The CDR3 is 15 amino acids. CDR1 is SGHTA and CDR2 is FQGTGA in the germline V gene. Between the trimmed V and J ends, which lost 6 bases and 4 bases, there was a span of 18 bases. The CDR3 DNA reads as TGTGCCAGCAGACCCACCGGGAATGAATTCACTGAAGCTTTCTTT. This gives the protein CASRPTGNEFTEAFF.

Notes on this clonotype: Given a much more abundant clone one base away, this may be a read error. V usage is TRBV5-5 and J usage is TRBJ1-2; possible D gene TRBD1, 5 bases. The CDR3 covers 15 residues. Germline CDR1 is SGHKS and CDR2 is YYEKEE (reference sequence). V lost 4 bases and J 1 base, leaving 14 bases between the germline ends. In nucleotides, the CDR3 is TGTGCCAGCAGCCCCGGGGACGGGCATAACTATGGCTACACCTTC. This codes for CASSPGDGHNYGYTF.

The chain recombines TRBV15 with TRBJ1-1, with D possibly TRBD1 on 5 matching bases. Germline CDR1 reads LNHNV; CDR2 reads YYDKDF (reference sequence). CDR3 length: 15 residues. Trimming pared 0 bases from V and 11 bases from J, leaving 19 bases between. The CDR3 sequence: CATSRDKSLGVGAFF. The CDR3 DNA sequence: TGTGCCACCAGCAGAGATAAGTCTTTAGGGGTTGGTGCTTTCTTT.

This clonotype has at least ten counts. The rearrangement uses TRBV7-9 and TRBJ1-2, with 8 bases that match TRBD1. Trimming removed 7 bases from V and 3 bases from J; junction bases left unmatched: 7. Germline V gene sequence: CDR1 SEHNR, CDR2 FQNEAQ (reference sequence). The CDR3 length is 14 residues. The CDR3 DNA reads TGTGCCAGCAACTATCTGGACAGGGACTATGGCTACACCTTC. Translating gives CASNYLDRDYGYTF.

This clonotype showed up many times. The V call is TRBV18, the J call TRBJ2-4, with 9 bases lining up with TRBD1. Germline V gene data show CDR1 as KGHSH and CDR2 as LQKENI. Trimming took 3 bases from V and 6 from J; bases not matched to a gene: 6. The CDR3 is made up of 15 amino acids. CDR3 residues: CASSPNPGQGNIQYF. As DNA, the CDR3 is TGTGCCAGCTCACCTAACCCGGGACAGGGAAACATTCAGTACTTC. Full variable domain (rest looked up from reference TRBV18 and TRBJ2-4): NAGVMQNPRHLVRRRGQEARLRCSPMKGHSHVYWYRQLPEEGLKFMVYLQKENIIDESGMPKERFSAEFPKEGPSILRIQQVVRGDSAAYFCASSPNPGQGNIQYFGAGTRLSVL.

This clonotype was counted many times. V gene TRBV6-1 combines with J gene TRBJ2-3, with 7 bases that match TRBD1. After removal of 7 bases from V and 4 bases from J, the junction contained 5 bases not matched to a gene. The CDR3 runs to 13 residues. CDR1 MNHNS and CDR2 SASEGT come from the germline V gene. CDR3: CASKKGAADTQYF. CDR3 DNA: TGTGCCAGCAAGAAGGGGGCCGCAGATACGCAGTATTTT.

This clonotype was found many times. The chain uses TRBV5-1 and TRBJ2-3; no clear D gene. The CDR3 has 14 residues. Trimming left V 0 bases short and J 4 bases short, with 9 bases between. CDR1 is SGHRS and CDR2 is YFSETQ in the germline V gene. CDR3 sequence reads: CASSLAQKSDTQYF. The CDR3 DNA reads as TGCGCCAGCAGCTTGGCCCAGAAGTCAGATACGCAGTATTTT.

This clonotype came up many times. This chain joins TRBV7-2 and TRBJ1-1; 10 nucleotides match TRBD1. This CDR3 spans 15 amino acids. The junction had 8 bases not matched to a gene; V was cut back by 5 bases and J by 5 bases. Germline V lookup: CDR1 SGHTA, CDR2 FQGNSA. The CDR3: CASSPSGQGGTEAFF. For the CDR3, the DNA is TGTGCCAGCAGCCCATCCGGACAGGGGGGGACTGAAGCTTTCTTT.

This clonotype was seen ten or more times. This chain uses TRBV5-1 with TRBJ2-3; TRBD2 agrees at 13 bases. Trimming cost V 4 bases and J 1 base; bases outside gene matches: 6. This CDR3 is 17 amino acids long. Looked up from germline, CDR1 is SGHRS and CDR2 is YFSETQ. CDR3 loop: CASSPRTSGGRTDTQYF. CDR3 DNA sequence: TGCGCCAGCAGCCCCAGGACTAGCGGGGGACGCACAGATACGCAGTATTTT.